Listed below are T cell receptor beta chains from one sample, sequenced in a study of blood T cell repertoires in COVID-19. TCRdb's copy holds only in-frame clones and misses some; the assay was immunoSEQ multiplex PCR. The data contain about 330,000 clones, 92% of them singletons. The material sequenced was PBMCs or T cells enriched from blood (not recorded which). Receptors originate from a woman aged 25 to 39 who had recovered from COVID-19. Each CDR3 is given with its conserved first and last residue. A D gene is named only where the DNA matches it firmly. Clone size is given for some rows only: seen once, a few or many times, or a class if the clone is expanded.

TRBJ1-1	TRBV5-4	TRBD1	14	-	CASSLGTGNTEAFF	TGTGCCAGCAGCTTGGGGACAGGGAACACTGAAGCTTTCTTT
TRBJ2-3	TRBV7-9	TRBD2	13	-	CATGASGGDTQYF	TGTGCAACTGGGGCTAGCGGGGGAGATACGCAGTATTTT
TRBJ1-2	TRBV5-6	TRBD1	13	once	CASSFLGGSGYTF	TGTGCCAGCAGCTTTTTAGGGGGCTCTGGCTACACCTTC
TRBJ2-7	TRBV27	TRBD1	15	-	CASSSYGTGFHEQYF	TGTGCCAGCAGTTCCTATGGGACAGGGTTCCACGAGCAGTACTTC
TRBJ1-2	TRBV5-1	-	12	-	CASSLEGQLYTF	TGCGCCAGCAGCTTGGAAGGACAGCTTTACACCTTC
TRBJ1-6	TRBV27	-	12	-	CASPIANSPLHF	TGTGCCAGCCCCATTGCGAATTCACCCCTCCACTTT
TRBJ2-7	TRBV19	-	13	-	CASSITGRNEQYF	TGTGCCAGTAGTATCACAGGGAGAAACGAGCAGTACTTC
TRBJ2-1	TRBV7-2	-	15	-	CASSDRSSSYNEQFF	TGTGCCAGCAGCGACAGATCGAGCTCCTACAATGAGCAGTTCTTC
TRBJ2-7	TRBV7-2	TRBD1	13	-	CASSLGTAYEQYF	TGTGCCAGCAGCCTCGGGACAGCCTACGAGCAGTACTTC
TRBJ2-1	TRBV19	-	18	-	CASSIGTRMIQRYNEQFF	TGTGCCAGTAGTATTGGGACTCGAATGATCCAGAGGTACAATGAGCAGTTCTTC
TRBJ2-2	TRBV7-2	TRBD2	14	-	CAGLAGSNTGELFF	TGTGCCGGATTAGCGGGCTCGAACACCGGGGAGCTGTTTTTT
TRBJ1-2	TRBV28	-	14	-	CASISGSTNYGYTF	TGTGCCAGCATTTCTGGGAGTACTAACTATGGCTACACCTTC
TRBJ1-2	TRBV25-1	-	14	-	CASSEYFSDYGYTF	TGTGCCAGCAGTGAATATTTCAGCGACTATGGCTACACCTTC
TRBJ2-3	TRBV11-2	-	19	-	CAVPAAPGRRAQSTDTQYF	TGTGCCGTGCCAGCAGCTCCGGGTCGGAGGGCCCAATCCACAGATACGCAGTATTTT
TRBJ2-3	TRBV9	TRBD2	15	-	CASSDGLAPSDTQYF	TGTGCCAGCAGCGACGGACTAGCCCCGTCGGATACGCAGTATTTT
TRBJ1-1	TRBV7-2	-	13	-	CASRGAGVGEAFF	TGTGCCAGCAGGGGTGCAGGGGTCGGTGAAGCTTTCTTT
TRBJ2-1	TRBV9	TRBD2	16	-	CASSVGSGSSYNEQFF	TGTGCCAGCAGCGTAGGGAGCGGGAGCTCCTACAATGAGCAGTTCTTC
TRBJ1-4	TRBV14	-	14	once	CASSPQGPWEKLFF	TGTGCCAGCAGCCCGCAGGGCCCGTGGGAAAAACTGTTTTTT
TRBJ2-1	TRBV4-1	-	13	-	CASSQFAYNEQFF	TGCGCCAGCAGCCAATTCGCCTACAATGAGCAGTTCTTC
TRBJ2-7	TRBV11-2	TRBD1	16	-	CASSLDLGTGVYEQYF	TGTGCCAGCAGCTTAGATCTGGGGACAGGGGTCTACGAGCAGTACTTC
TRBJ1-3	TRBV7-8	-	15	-	CASSEGQSSGNTIYF	TGTGCCAGCAGCGAAGGACAGAGCTCTGGAAACACCATATATTTT
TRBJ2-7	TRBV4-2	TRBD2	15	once	CASSQELAAPYEQYF	TGTGCCAGCAGCCAAGAACTAGCGGCACCCTACGAGCAGTACTTC
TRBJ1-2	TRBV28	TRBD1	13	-	CASSLGQGAGYTF	TGTGCCAGCAGTTTGGGACAGGGAGCTGGCTACACCTTC
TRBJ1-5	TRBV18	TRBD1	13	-	CASSPEQGLPQHF	TGTGCCAGCTCACCGGAACAGGGGTTGCCCCAGCATTTT
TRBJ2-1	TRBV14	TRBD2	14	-	CASRRTSGDNEQFF	TGTGCCAGCAGGCGGACTAGCGGAGACAATGAGCAGTTCTTC
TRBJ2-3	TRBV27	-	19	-	CASSPGFGLAISSTDTQYF	TGTGCCAGCAGCCCTGGGTTTGGCCTAGCGATTTCTAGCACAGATACGCAGTATTTT
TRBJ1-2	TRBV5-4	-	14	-	CASSPSGVRYGYTF	TGTGCCAGCAGCCCCTCAGGGGTAAGGTATGGCTACACCTTC
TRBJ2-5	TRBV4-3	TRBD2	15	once	CASSQGLAGLETQYF	TGCGCCAGCAGCCAAGGACTAGCGGGGTTGGAGACCCAGTACTTC
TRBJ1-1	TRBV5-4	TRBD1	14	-	CASSDGQGLAEAFF	TGTGCCAGCAGCGATGGACAGGGCCTCGCTGAAGCTTTCTTT
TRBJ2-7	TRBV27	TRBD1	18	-	CASSLRPTAPGQLYEQYF	TGTGCCAGCAGTTTAAGGCCTACCGCTCCGGGACAGCTCTACGAGCAGTACTTC
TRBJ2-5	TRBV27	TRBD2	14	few	CASSFRRGEETQYF	TGTGCCAGCAGTTTCCGGCGGGGGGAAGAGACCCAGTACTTC
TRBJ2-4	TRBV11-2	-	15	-	CASSLGQLAKNIQYF	TGTGCCAGCAGCTTAGGACAACTAGCCAAAAACATTCAGTACTTC
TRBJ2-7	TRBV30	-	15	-	CACTGTTLGADEQYF	TGTGCCTGCACCGGGACAACCTTGGGTGCGGACGAGCAGTACTTC
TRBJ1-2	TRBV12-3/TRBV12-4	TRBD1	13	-	CASSRQGNYGYTF	TGTGCCAGCAGCCGACAGGGAAACTATGGCTACACCTTC
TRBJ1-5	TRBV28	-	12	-	CASSSGLTPQHF	TGTGCCAGCAGTTCAGGTTTAACGCCCCAGCATTTT
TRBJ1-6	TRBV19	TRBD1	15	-	CASSIGDTGGPPLHF	TGTGCCAGTAGTATCGGTGACACAGGGGGCCCACCCCTCCACTTT
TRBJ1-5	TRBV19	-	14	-	CASSPPGGLQPQHF	TGTGCCAGTAGTCCCCCTGGGGGGTTACAGCCCCAGCATTTT
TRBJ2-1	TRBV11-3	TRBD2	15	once	CASSRTGTTNNEQFF	TGTGCCAGCAGCCGAACCGGGACTACCAACAATGAGCAGTTCTTC
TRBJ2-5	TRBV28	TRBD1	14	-	CAKQPGQLWKTQYF	TGTGCCAAGCAACCGGGACAGTTGTGGAAGACCCAGTACTTC
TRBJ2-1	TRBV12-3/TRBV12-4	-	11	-	CASSPRNEQFF	TGTGCCAGCAGTCCTCGCAATGAGCAGTTCTTC
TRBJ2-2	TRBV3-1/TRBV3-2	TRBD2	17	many	CASSEAGGLANTGELFF	TGTGCCAGCAGCGAAGCGGGAGGGCTGGCGAACACCGGGGAGCTGTTTTTT
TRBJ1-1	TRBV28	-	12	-	CASSLYSTEAFF	TGTGCCAGCAGTTTATATAGCACTGAAGCTTTCTTT
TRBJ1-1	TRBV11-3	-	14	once	CASSLGRGSTEAFF	TGTGCCAGCAGCTTAGGCAGGGGCAGCACTGAAGCTTTCTTT
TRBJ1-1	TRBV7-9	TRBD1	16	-	CASSLGGTGPLGGAFF	TGTGCCAGCAGCTTAGGAGGGACAGGTCCTCTCGGTGGGGCTTTCTTT
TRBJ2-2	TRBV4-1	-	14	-	CASSQVTNTGELFF	TGCGCCAGCAGCCAAGTTACGAACACCGGGGAGCTGTTTTTT
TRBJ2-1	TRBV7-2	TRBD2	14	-	CASSLSSGRDEQFF	TGTGCCAGCAGCTTATCCAGCGGGAGGGATGAGCAGTTCTTC
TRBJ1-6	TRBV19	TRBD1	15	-	CASSPDRASNSPLHF	TGTGCCAGTAGTCCGGACAGGGCAAGTAATTCACCCCTCCACTTT
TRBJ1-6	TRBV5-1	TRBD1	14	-	CASSLQGGNSPLHF	TGCGCCAGCAGCTTACAGGGGGGGAATTCACCCCTCCACTTT
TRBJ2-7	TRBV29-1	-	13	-	CSVCPTSGYEQYF	TGCAGCGTTTGCCCGACTAGTGGATACGAGCAGTACTTC
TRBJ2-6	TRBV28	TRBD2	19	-	CASQTGYGLAGTGANVLTF	TGTGCCAGCCAAACCGGTTACGGACTAGCGGGAACTGGGGCCAACGTCCTGACTTTC
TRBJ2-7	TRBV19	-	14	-	CASSTLRDPVEQYF	TGTGCCAGTAGTACCCTTCGGGATCCCGTAGAGCAGTACTTC
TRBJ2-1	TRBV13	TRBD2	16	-	CASSLGSGLAGNEQFF	TGTGCCAGCAGCTTAGGCTCGGGACTAGCCGGGAATGAGCAGTTCTTC
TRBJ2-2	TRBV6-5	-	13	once	CASRIQGTGELFF	TGTGCCAGCAGGATTCAGGGCACCGGGGAGCTGTTTTTT
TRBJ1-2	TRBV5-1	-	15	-	CASRPSPQANYGYTF	TGCGCCAGCAGGCCATCCCCCCAGGCTAACTATGGCTACACCTTC
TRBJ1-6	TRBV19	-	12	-	CASSMGPSPLHF	TGTGCCAGTAGTATGGGGCCTTCACCCCTCCACTTT
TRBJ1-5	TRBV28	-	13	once	CASSFWQDQPQHF	TGTGCCAGCAGTTTTTGGCAAGATCAGCCCCAGCATTTT
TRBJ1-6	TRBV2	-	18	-	CASSRRRSGQVDYSPLHF	TGTGCCAGCAGTAGACGCCGCTCTGGGCAGGTTGATTATTCACCCCTCCACTTT
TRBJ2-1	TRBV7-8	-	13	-	CASSLDSGFEQFF	TGTGCCAGCAGCTTAGACTCAGGGTTTGAGCAGTTCTTC
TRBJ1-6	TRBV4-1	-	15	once	CASSQVYGGGSPLHF	TGCGCCAGCAGCCAAGTCTACGGCGGGGGATCACCCCTCCACTTT
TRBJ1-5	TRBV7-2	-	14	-	CASSFAGGRQPQHF	TGTGCCAGCAGCTTCGCAGGCGGGAGGCAGCCCCAGCATTTT